The next 11 T cell receptor beta chains were all read from a single sample in a study of OX40 agonist ivuxolimab in advanced cancers. Preparation of the library involved the immunoSEQ multiplex PCR assay. The clones in this table, taken by TCRdb from immuneACCESS, are in-frame only. Not every clone is retained; where verified, under half of the shortfall comes from an unresolved V gene, and the cause of the rest is unknown. This sample comprises about 84,000 clones, around 94% of them detected only once. The ten largest clones add up to 11% of the sample. Sequencing used CD4+ or CD8+ T cells sorted from blood, obtained in a trial of the OX40 agonist ivuxolimab. These TCRs come from an adult with an advanced solid tumor such as melanoma, head and neck, liver or kidney cancer.

The rearrangement joins TRBV5-1 to TRBJ2-3, with D maybe TRBD2 (5 bases). Trimming removed 4 bases at V and 11 bases at J, with 20 bases between. The CDR3 runs to 14 residues. Germline CDR1 is SGHRS and CDR2 is YFSETQ. The CDR3 coding sequence is TGCGCCAGCAGCGCCGTGGTTCGGGGAGAGGGGCAGTATTTT. Translation: CASSAVVRGEGQYF.

With respect to this clone: The junction does not match germline at one end; this may be a read error. The chain employs TRBV7-7 and TRBJ2-7; D is possibly TRBD1 or TRBD2 (5 bases each). From germline, CDR1 is SSHAT and CDR2 FNYEAQ (reference sequence). The CDR3 has 14 residues. The CDR3 coding sequence is TGTGCTAGCAGCCAAGGATGGGGCCCGGGGGAGCAGTACTTC. Its translation is CASSQGWGPGEQYF.

This sequence joins TRBV27 and TRBJ1-5; D is unresolved. The germline V and J ends were trimmed by 5 bases and 0 bases, with 8 bases remaining between them. The length of the CDR3 is 14 residues. Germline V lookup: CDR1 MNHEY, CDR2 SMNVEV (reference sequence). In nucleotides, the CDR3 is TGTGCCAGCAGTGGGCCTAATAGCAATCAGCCCCAGCATTTT. Translated, it gives CASSGPNSNQPQHF.

J is TRBJ2-1 and V is TRBV28; 8 nucleotides line up with TRBD2. The CDR3 is 14 residues long. The germline V gene has CDR1 MDHEN and CDR2 SYDVKM. The ends lost 2 bases at V and 9 bases at J; junction bases unmatched: 6. CDR3 amino acids: CASSLTGGGSEQFF. DNA for the CDR3: TGTGCCAGCAGTTTAACGGGAGGGGGAAGTGAGCAGTTCTTC.

This chain connects TRBV5-1 to TRBJ1-1; TRBD1 is a possible D gene (6 bases). With 0 bases removed from V and 5 bases from J, the gap between germline ends came to 8 bases. Looked up from germline, CDR1 is SGHRS and CDR2 is YFSETQ. The CDR3 has 13 amino acids. CDR3 nucleotides: TGCGCCAGCAGCTTGGAAGGGGGAACTGAAGCTTTCTTT. Its translation: CASSLEGGTEAFF.

The chain employs TRBV13 and TRBJ2-1, with D uncertain. Germline V gene data show CDR1 as PRHDT and CDR2 as FYEKMQ (reference sequence). The CDR3 is 15 residues long. Trimming cost V 6 bases and J 5 bases, with 17 bases left between them. The CDR3, as DNA: TGTGCCAGCAGAAACATGGTTCTAGTTGACAATGAGCAGTTCTTC. Its translation: CASRNMVLVDNEQFF.

The rearrangement links TRBV13 to TRBJ1-5; D remains unclear. This CDR3 has 14 amino acids. The V gene's germline CDR1 is PRHDT and CDR2 FYEKMQ (reference sequence). The V end lost 2 bases, the J end lost 1 base, and 6 bases lay between the germline ends. CDR3 DNA sequence: TGTGCCAGCAGCTTATCCCAGAGCAATCAGCCCCAGCATTTT. This encodes CASSLSQSNQPQHF. The whole variable domain, remainder taken from reference TRBV13 and TRBJ1-5, is AAGVIQSPRHLIKEKRETATLKCYPIPRHDTVYWYQQGPGQDPQFLISFYEKMQSDKGSIPDRFSAQQFSDYHSELNMSSLELGDSALYFCASSLSQSNQPQHFGDGTRLSIL.

Only one count was recorded for this clone. The V gene is TRBV6-5, the J gene TRBJ1-2; no clear D gene. Germline V gene sequence: CDR1 MNHEY, CDR2 SVGAGI. The CDR3 sequence is 12 residues long. V lost 2 bases, J lost 0 bases, and 1 base lay in between. The CDR3 sequence: CASSYANYGYTF. CDR3 bases: TGTGCCAGCAGTTACGCTAACTATGGCTACACCTTC.

The chain carries TRBV29-1 and TRBJ2-5; a weak D match, TRBD2 (6 bases). Per the germline V gene, CDR1 is SQVTM and CDR2 is ANQGSEA. The CDR3 consists of 11 residues. V lost 7 bases and J 7 bases, leaving 13 bases between the germline ends. The CDR3 nucleotides are TGCAGCGGCAGGGTGCGGGGGACCCAGTACTTC. Its protein product is CSGRVRGTQYF.

The genes are TRBV15 and TRBJ2-3; TRBD2 agrees at 7 bases. The CDR3 spans 16 residues. Germline values: CDR1 LNHNV, CDR2 YYDKDF (reference sequence). With V trimmed by 0 bases and J by 5 bases, 8 bases remained unmatched. CDR3 residues: CATSRDRVIAGDTQYF. For the CDR3, the DNA is TGTGCCACCAGCAGAGACCGGGTAATAGCGGGAGATACGCAGTATTTT.

The chain couples TRBV28 to TRBJ2-7; D perhaps matches TRBD2 (6 bases). V was shortened by 1 base and J by 1 base, with 14 bases between the two germline ends. This CDR3 region has 16 residues. CDR1 MDHEN and CDR2 SYDVKM come from the germline V gene. CDR3 in DNA: TGTGCCAGCAGTTTATTCGGGGGAGGCCCATCCTACGAGCAGTACTTC. It codes for CASSLFGGGPSYEQYF.